The clone carrying this T cell receptor beta chain was found many times. Its antigen is still unknown. Amplification of TCR alpha and beta CDR3 regions from RNA used iRepertoire nested multiplex PCR. Tissue mRNA or PBMC total RNA, roughly 90-450 ng, went into one-step reverse transcription and amplification. One entry per CDR3 protein, called by TCRdb with MiXCR from the multiplex PCR reads. The sample has some 110,000 distinct CDR3 sequences, roughly 24% seen once; the top ten hold over 12%. This sample is part of a study of glioma-infiltrating T cells. Between the trimmed V and J ends, which lost 3 bases and 7 bases, there was a span of 13 bases. Germline V gene data show CDR1 as MDHEN and CDR2 as SYDVKM. The CDR3 extends over 13 amino acids. Points from the study as a whole: Very few CDR3 sequences were shared between tissue and blood. Gliomas, especially low-grade, showed above-expected tissue-blood divergence; non-neoplastic patients showed below.

The TCR comes from a human donor with low-grade glioma or glioblastoma, undergoing nonglioma brain surgery, or in good health (not recorded which). The genes are TRBV28 and TRBJ2-7, with D perhaps matching TRBD1 (6 bases). Sequencing was carried out using glioma tissue, nonneoplastic brain tissue, or PBMCs (not recorded which). In DNA form, the CDR3 reads TGTGCCAGCAGTTTTACAGGGCACCGGGAGCAGTACTTC. Translation gives CASSFTGHREQYF. The whole variable domain, filled in from reference TRBV28 and TRBJ2-7, reads DVKVTQSSRYLVKRTGEKVFLECVQDMDHENMFWYRQDPGLGLRLIYFSYDVKMKEKGDIPEGYSVSREKKERFSLILESASTNQTSMYLCASSFTGHREQYFGPGTRLTVT.